The rows below give T cell receptor beta chains drawn from one sample of a study of neurological immune-mediated disorders. A single record per CDR3 protein comes from TCRdb applying MiXCR to the 5' RACE reads. Seen here are 50,000 to 80,000 distinct CDR3 sequences, around 3.7% observed once, and the top ten hold about 4%. Sequencing input: PBMCs. Source of these receptors: a man aged 35 to 55 with multiple sclerosis. Both conserved end residues are part of each CDR3. The D gene is left open where the match is weak. The listing skips clone size in some rows; elsewhere it reads once, few, many or a size class.

D gene: -
V gene: TRBV20-1
J gene: TRBJ1-4
clone size: many
CDR3 DNA: TGCAGTGCTAGAGATCATCAGGGAATAAATGAAAAACTGTTTTTT
CDR3 protein: CSARDHQGINEKLFF

D gene: -
V gene: TRBV10-2
J gene: TRBJ2-5
clone size: many
CDR3 DNA: TGCGCCAGCAGTGTTCAGTCAAGGGAGACCCAGTACTTC
CDR3 protein: CASSVQSRETQYF

D gene: -
V gene: TRBV20-1
J gene: TRBJ1-3
clone size: many
CDR3 DNA: TGCAGTGCTAGTCGGGACATCTCTGGAAACACCATATATTTT
CDR3 protein: CSASRDISGNTIYF

D gene: TRBD1
V gene: TRBV27
J gene: TRBJ1-4
clone size: many
CDR3 DNA: TGTGCCAGCAGTTCTCCCGGGACAGTACCGGAAAAACTGTTTTTT
CDR3 protein: CASSSPGTVPEKLFF

D gene: -
V gene: TRBV20-1
J gene: TRBJ2-1
clone size: many
CDR3 DNA: TGCAGTGCTAGAGATAGGGGCTCCTACAATGAGCAGTTCTTC
CDR3 protein: CSARDRGSYNEQFF

D gene: TRBD1
V gene: TRBV24-1
J gene: TRBJ1-1
clone size: many
CDR3 DNA: TGTGCCGCCTCGACAGGGCCGAACACTGAAGCTTTCTTT
CDR3 protein: CAASTGPNTEAFF

D gene: -
V gene: TRBV20-1
J gene: TRBJ1-4
clone size: many
CDR3 DNA: TGCAGTGCCCCCCCCGGGGGCTCAACTAATGAAAAACTGTTTTTT
CDR3 protein: CSAPPGGSTNEKLFF

D gene: -
V gene: TRBV5-1
J gene: TRBJ2-7
clone size: many
CDR3 DNA: TGCGCCAGCAGCTGGGGGTCTCCGGAGGACTACGAGCAGTACTTC
CDR3 protein: CASSWGSPEDYEQYF

D gene: -
V gene: TRBV11-2
J gene: TRBJ2-1
clone size: many
CDR3 DNA: TGTGCCAGCAGCTCATTGAGGGCCACCGAGCAGTTCTTC
CDR3 protein: CASSSLRATEQFF

D gene: TRBD1
V gene: TRBV9
J gene: TRBJ2-5
clone size: many
CDR3 DNA: TGTGCCAGCAGCCCATCGGGACAGAGAGAGACCCAGTACTTC
CDR3 protein: CASSPSGQRETQYF

D gene: -
V gene: TRBV3-1
J gene: TRBJ2-7
clone size: many
CDR3 DNA: TGTGCCAGCAGATCCACTAGCCCTTGGACGGTCCCCTACGAGCAGTACTTC
CDR3 protein: CASRSTSPWTVPYEQYF

D gene: -
V gene: TRBV20-1
J gene: TRBJ2-1
clone size: -
CDR3 DNA: TGCAGTGCCCGTTTCGGGGTTGGCTACAATGAGCAGTTCTTC
CDR3 protein: CSARFGVGYNEQFF

D gene: -
V gene: TRBV3-1
J gene: TRBJ2-1
clone size: many
CDR3 DNA: TGTGCCAGCAGCCAAGCCTCTGGCGGAGGGGTGCAGTTCTTC
CDR3 protein: CASSQASGGGVQFF

D gene: -
V gene: TRBV5-1
J gene: TRBJ1-3
clone size: many
CDR3 DNA: TGCGCCAGCAGCTCACTGGACAGAGGGAACACCATATATTTT
CDR3 protein: CASSSLDRGNTIYF

D gene: -
V gene: TRBV20-1
J gene: TRBJ2-7
clone size: many
CDR3 DNA: TGCAGTGCTAGATGGTCAGCCGGCGAGCAGTACTTC
CDR3 protein: CSARWSAGEQYF

D gene: TRBD1
V gene: TRBV20-1
J gene: TRBJ2-1
clone size: many
CDR3 DNA: TGCAGTGCTAGAATGGGACAGGACAATGAGCAGTTCTTC
CDR3 protein: CSARMGQDNEQFF

D gene: -
V gene: TRBV7-2
J gene: TRBJ1-1
clone size: many
CDR3 DNA: TGTGCCAGCAGCTTAGACAGGGTAGCTGAAGCTTTCTTT
CDR3 protein: CASSLDRVAEAFF

D gene: -
V gene: TRBV7-3
J gene: TRBJ2-4
clone size: many
CDR3 DNA: TGTGCCAGCAGCTCCGGACCAGAGAACATTCAGTACTTC
CDR3 protein: CASSSGPENIQYF

D gene: TRBD1
V gene: TRBV20-1
J gene: TRBJ2-7
clone size: many
CDR3 DNA: TGCAGTGCTAGTCCTGGGACAGGGTCCCACGAGCAGTACTTC
CDR3 protein: CSASPGTGSHEQYF

D gene: -
V gene: TRBV12-3/TRBV12-4
J gene: TRBJ1-5
clone size: -
CDR3 DNA: TGTGACAGCAGTACTGGACAGTCCCCCCTGAATTTT
CDR3 protein: CDSSTGQSPLNF

D gene: TRBD2
V gene: TRBV5-1
J gene: TRBJ2-1
clone size: many
CDR3 DNA: TGCGCCAGCAGCTTGGGACGGGACTACAGCTCCTACAATGAGCAGTTCTTC
CDR3 protein: CASSLGRDYSSYNEQFF

D gene: -
V gene: TRBV5-1
J gene: TRBJ1-3
clone size: many
CDR3 DNA: TGCGCCAGCAGCCACGGGACCCTCTCTGGAAACACCATATATTTT
CDR3 protein: CASSHGTLSGNTIYF

D gene: -
V gene: TRBV2
J gene: TRBJ2-7
clone size: many
CDR3 DNA: TGTGCCAGCAGTGAATTTAGGGAGGAGCAGTACTTC
CDR3 protein: CASSEFREEQYF

D gene: TRBD2
V gene: TRBV27
J gene: TRBJ2-5
clone size: many
CDR3 DNA: TGTGCCAGCAGTTTGGAGTTTGTCGGGGGGTTCGAGACCCAGTACTTC
CDR3 protein: CASSLEFVGGFETQYF

D gene: TRBD1
V gene: TRBV7-9
J gene: TRBJ2-6
clone size: -
CDR3 DNA: TGTGCCAGCAGCTCGTCCCGGGACAGGGGTGGGGCCAACGTCCTGACTTTC
CDR3 protein: CASSSSRDRGGANVLTF

D gene: TRBD2
V gene: TRBV24-1
J gene: TRBJ2-5
clone size: many
CDR3 DNA: TGTGCCACCAGTGATTTAGGACTAGATCAAGAGACCCAGTACTTC
CDR3 protein: CATSDLGLDQETQYF

D gene: TRBD2
V gene: TRBV7-9
J gene: TRBJ2-1
clone size: many
CDR3 DNA: TGTGCCAGCAGCTTAGTTTCTAGCGGAGCCTACAATGAGCAGTTCTTC
CDR3 protein: CASSLVSSGAYNEQFF

D gene: -
V gene: TRBV10-3
J gene: TRBJ2-7
clone size: many
CDR3 DNA: TGTGCCATCAGTCAGATGTCCCAGGGAAACGAGCAGTACTTC
CDR3 protein: CAISQMSQGNEQYF

D gene: -
V gene: TRBV27
J gene: TRBJ2-7
clone size: many
CDR3 DNA: TGTGCCAGCAGTGGTGAAGGAGTGCCTTTCTACGAGCAGTACTTC
CDR3 protein: CASSGEGVPFYEQYF

D gene: TRBD1
V gene: TRBV12-3/TRBV12-4
J gene: TRBJ1-2
clone size: many
CDR3 DNA: TGTGCCAGCAGTTTCAGGGGGTTCTATGGCTACACCTTC
CDR3 protein: CASSFRGFYGYTF

D gene: TRBD2
V gene: TRBV7-2
J gene: TRBJ2-2
clone size: many
CDR3 DNA: TGTGCCAGCAGCTTAGGGGGAGGGTCCGGGGAGCTGTTTTTT
CDR3 protein: CASSLGGGSGELFF

D gene: -
V gene: TRBV20-1
J gene: TRBJ2-3
clone size: many
CDR3 DNA: TGCAGTGCTAGAAGGTCCACAGATACGCAGTATTTT
CDR3 protein: CSARRSTDTQYF

D gene: TRBD2
V gene: TRBV12-3/TRBV12-4
J gene: TRBJ2-2
clone size: many
CDR3 DNA: TGTGCCAGCAGAACTAGCGGGGGGCCCTGGACCGGGGAGCTGTTTTTT
CDR3 protein: CASRTSGGPWTGELFF

D gene: -
V gene: TRBV20-1
J gene: TRBJ1-2
clone size: -
CDR3 DNA: TGCAGTGATAGACGTAAGGGCGAGGGTGGCTACACCTTC
CDR3 protein: CSDRRKGEGGYTF

D gene: -
V gene: TRBV27
J gene: TRBJ2-7
clone size: many
CDR3 DNA: TGTGCCAGCAGTTTAACAGCCAGGGTATACGAGCAGTACTTC
CDR3 protein: CASSLTARVYEQYF

D gene: TRBD2
V gene: TRBV20-1
J gene: TRBJ2-1
clone size: many
CDR3 DNA: TGCAGTGCCACGGGACTAGCAGGGTTCGATGAGCAGTTCTTC
CDR3 protein: CSATGLAGFDEQFF

D gene: TRBD1
V gene: TRBV7-2
J gene: TRBJ2-6
clone size: -
CDR3 DNA: TGTGCCAGCAGCCATACAGGGGCCGGGGCCAACGTCCTGACTTTC
CDR3 protein: CASSHTGAGANVLTF

D gene: TRBD1
V gene: TRBV7-6
J gene: TRBJ2-1
clone size: few
CDR3 DNA: TGTGCCAGCAGCTTATCAACAGGGGGCACCTACAATGAGCAGTTCTTC
CDR3 protein: CASSLSTGGTYNEQFF

D gene: -
V gene: TRBV27
J gene: TRBJ1-1
clone size: many
CDR3 DNA: TGTGCCAGCAGTTCCAGGAACACTGAAGCTTTCTTT
CDR3 protein: CASSSRNTEAFF

D gene: TRBD1
V gene: TRBV29-1
J gene: TRBJ1-1
clone size: many
CDR3 DNA: TGCAGCGTAAGGACAGGGGACACTGAAGCTTTCTTT
CDR3 protein: CSVRTGDTEAFF

D gene: TRBD1
V gene: TRBV5-6
J gene: TRBJ1-6
clone size: many
CDR3 DNA: TGTGCCAGCAGCTTAGGACCACAGGGGATTGATTCACCCCTCCACTTT
CDR3 protein: CASSLGPQGIDSPLHF

D gene: TRBD1
V gene: TRBV7-9
J gene: TRBJ1-1
clone size: many
CDR3 DNA: TGTGCCAGCAGCAAGGGAAAGACAGGGGGAAATACTGAAGCTTTCTTT
CDR3 protein: CASSKGKTGGNTEAFF

D gene: -
V gene: TRBV5-1
J gene: TRBJ1-6
clone size: many
CDR3 DNA: TGCGCCAGCAGCTTGGACCCGACAACTGCCTATAATTCACCCCTCCACTTT
CDR3 protein: CASSLDPTTAYNSPLHF

D gene: -
V gene: TRBV12-3/TRBV12-4
J gene: TRBJ2-3
clone size: many
CDR3 DNA: TGTGCCAGCTCCTTAGATACGCAGTATTTT
CDR3 protein: CASSLDTQYF

D gene: TRBD1
V gene: TRBV10-2
J gene: TRBJ1-2
clone size: many
CDR3 DNA: TGCGCCAGCAGTGATCCGGGACAGGGGGGATATGGCTACACCTTC
CDR3 protein: CASSDPGQGGYGYTF

D gene: -
V gene: TRBV20-1
J gene: TRBJ2-1
clone size: many
CDR3 DNA: TGCAGTGCCCTCCGAGGGGGTAGTGAGCAGTTCTTC
CDR3 protein: CSALRGGSEQFF

D gene: -
V gene: TRBV7-2
J gene: TRBJ2-1
clone size: many
CDR3 DNA: TGTGCCAGCAGTTTGGGGCTAGTCGGTGAGCAGTTCTTC
CDR3 protein: CASSLGLVGEQFF

D gene: TRBD2
V gene: TRBV3-1
J gene: TRBJ2-1
clone size: many
CDR3 DNA: TGTGCCAGCAGCCGCTTTCACGGACTAGCGGGAGAGAATGAGCAGTTCTTC
CDR3 protein: CASSRFHGLAGENEQFF

D gene: -
V gene: TRBV7-8
J gene: TRBJ1-2
clone size: many
CDR3 DNA: TGTGCCAGCAGCTTCGCCTCGGGCGGTCACTATGGCTACACCTTC
CDR3 protein: CASSFASGGHYGYTF

D gene: TRBD1
V gene: TRBV10-2
J gene: TRBJ1-5
clone size: -
CDR3 DNA: TGCGCCAGCTCGGGACAGCCAAGAGTGCCCCAGCATTTT
CDR3 protein: CASSGQPRVPQHF

D gene: -
V gene: TRBV5-1
J gene: TRBJ2-1
clone size: many
CDR3 DNA: TGCGCCAGCAGCCAGACTTGGGGGGGCGCATTAAATGAGCAGTTCTTC
CDR3 protein: CASSQTWGGALNEQFF

D gene: TRBD2
V gene: TRBV20-1
J gene: TRBJ2-2
clone size: many
CDR3 DNA: TGCAGTGCTAAGCGGGAGGCGGAGCTGTTTTTT
CDR3 protein: CSAKREAELFF

D gene: TRBD1
V gene: TRBV5-1
J gene: TRBJ1-6
clone size: many
CDR3 DNA: TGCGCCAGCAGCTCGGATCAGGGGGGGAATTCACCCCTCCACTTT
CDR3 protein: CASSSDQGGNSPLHF

D gene: TRBD2
V gene: TRBV2
J gene: TRBJ2-1
clone size: many
CDR3 DNA: TGTGCCAGCAGGGATACTAGCGGAGAGGACAATGAGCAGTTCTTC
CDR3 protein: CASRDTSGEDNEQFF

D gene: TRBD2
V gene: TRBV6-2/TRBV6-3
J gene: TRBJ2-7
clone size: many
CDR3 DNA: TGTGCCAGCAGTTACCGGACTAGCTCTGTTACCTACGAGCAGTACTTC
CDR3 protein: CASSYRTSSVTYEQYF

D gene: -
V gene: TRBV5-4
J gene: TRBJ1-6
clone size: -
CDR3 DNA: TGTGCCAGCAGCTTGGCCTCGCCTTCTGTGGGTTCACCCCTCCACTTT
CDR3 protein: CASSLASPSVGSPLHF

D gene: -
V gene: TRBV20-1
J gene: TRBJ1-5
clone size: many
CDR3 DNA: TGCAGTGCTAGGGACCGGGACACCTCTTATAGCAATCAGCCCCAGCATTTT
CDR3 protein: CSARDRDTSYSNQPQHF